Detailed here is one T cell receptor (beta chain). Its antigen is currently unknown. This record belongs to a study of monozygotic twins with inflammatory bowel disease. Regarding the study as a whole: There was no way to distinguish the different T cell subtypes. For repertoire similarity, concordant twins did not differ from discordant twins, possibly because power was limited. Twins with IBD were found to have lower TCRbeta diversity (inverse Simpson) than healthy co-twins.

Whole-blood total RNA was extracted without T cell sorting. TCRdb reanalyzed the 5' RACE reads, giving one entry per CDR3 protein sequence and no DNA. This specimen shows just over 300,000 distinct CDR3 sequences; the ten leading clones hold over 5%. Germline assignment: CDR1 SGHRS and CDR2 YFSETQ. The CDR3 length is 15 residues. The chain recombines TRBV5-1 with TRBJ2-2; lacking DNA, the TRBD1 call made by TCRdb goes unchecked. Sequenced input: blood. This receptor was obtained from a human donor with ulcerative colitis or Crohn's disease, or a healthy co-twin of an affected twin (not recorded which). The CDR3: CASSPRTGNTGELFF.